The clone carrying this TCR beta chain has more than one count but fewer than ten. As yet, its antigen is unknown. The CDR3 sequence is 14 residues long. Looked up from germline, CDR1 is WSHSY and CDR2 is SAAADI. The ends were cut back, 3 bases at V and 5 bases at J, with 13 bases in the middle. Primers for the PCR totalled 60 Vbeta and 13 Jbeta. Original data processing: Later work found 80 million or so unique TCR beta chains, with 9.5 million to 11 million shared. Measured with immunoSEQ multiplex PCR; TCRdb has only the in-frame clones, and not every one. V and J calls and clone size are copied from that table; D and trimming were computed from the DNA. Of 75,000 to 85,000 clones listed, over 70% are singletons. This record belongs to a study of cytomegalovirus exposure and HLA in healthy donors. Study-level findings and limits: For most TCR beta V segments, an earlier analysis put the productive rate at about 87% or about 30% of the time. Researchers counted around 150 TCR beta chains as cytomegalovirus-associated.

This sequence was found in a male donor in good health and CMV-seronegative. The chain couples TRBV10-2 to TRBJ1-1, with D possibly matching TRBD1 (6 bases). What was sequenced was PBMCs. CDR3 in amino acids: CASSDRGGSTEAFF. The CDR3 nucleotides read TGCGCCAGCAGTGATAGGGGGGGTTCGACTGAAGCTTTCTTT.